A single sample is the source of the 20 T cell receptor beta chains below, sequenced in a study of cytomegalovirus exposure and HLA in healthy donors. 13 Jbeta primers and 60 Vbeta primers were used for the PCR. TCRdb keeps only in-frame clones here, not all; method: immunoSEQ multiplex PCR. The sample has about 190,000 clones; around three quarters are singletons. The sequenced material came from PBMCs. These receptor sequences come from a woman in her late teens or twenties in good health and CMV-seronegative.

The chain carries TRBV5-1 and TRBJ1-2, with no clear D. V lost 0 bases and J lost 7, with 10 bases in between. This CDR3 is 13 amino acids long. Germline CDR1 is SGHRS and CDR2 is YFSETQ. The CDR3 loop reads CASSLGGLRGYTF. Written as DNA, the CDR3 is TGCGCCAGCAGCTTGGGAGGCCTCCGTGGCTACACCTTC.

The rearrangement uses TRBV28 and TRBJ2-2, with 11 bases aligning to TRBD2. From germline, CDR1 is MDHEN and CDR2 SYDVKM. J lost 5 bases, V lost 2 bases, and 4 bases had no gene match. This CDR3 has 16 residues. CDR3 sequence: CASSLTSGRRTGELFF. DNA for the CDR3: TGTGCCAGCAGTTTAACTAGCGGGAGAAGAACCGGGGAGCTGTTTTTT.

The chain employs TRBV2 and TRBJ1-2, with a tentative D call TRBD1 (5 bases). The CDR3 runs to 13 residues. V lost 4 bases and J 3 bases, leaving 9 bases between the germline ends. CDR1 and CDR2 (germline): SNHLY, FYNNEI. The CDR3 loop reads CASSAGGDYGYTF. The CDR3 DNA sequence: TGTGCCAGCAGTGCCGGGGGAGACTATGGCTACACCTTC.

Notes on this clone: Its ends do not fully match the called genes, so a read error is possible. This chain's CDR3 is CASSAFYRAAQESQYF. Written as DNA, the CDR3 is TGTGCCAGCAGTGCTTTCTATAGAGCGGCGCAAGAGTCCCAGTACTTC. The V and J genes are TRBV28 and TRBJ2-5; possible D gene TRBD2, 5 bases. Germline V lookup: CDR1 MDHEN, CDR2 SYDVKM. This CDR3 comprises 16 residues.

In its sample, this clone was seen once. The chain combines TRBV6-4 with TRBJ2-1; D might be TRBD1 (6 bases). CDR1 and CDR2 (germline): MRHNA, SNTAGT. This CDR3 has 14 amino acids. V lost 0 bases, J lost 5 bases, and 8 bases lay in between. This CDR3 is CASSDSTGNNEQFF. CDR3 bases: TGTGCCAGCAGTGACTCGACAGGAAACAATGAGCAGTTCTTC.

The chain combines TRBV28 with TRBJ1-2, with 10 bases identical to TRBD1. V shed 4 bases, J shed 13 bases, and the junction held 12 bases outside the gene matches. Per germline, CDR1 MDHEN and CDR2 SYDVKM. The CDR3 runs to 14 residues. CDR3 sequence reads: CASSSTLDRGFVTF. CDR3 nucleotides: TGTGCCAGCAGTTCCACCTTGGACAGGGGGTTTGTCACCTTC.

V usage is TRBV7-3 and J usage is TRBJ1-6; D unclear. The CDR3 is made up of 15 amino acids. Germline V gene data show CDR1 as SGHTA and CDR2 as FQGTGA. The V and J ends lost 2 bases and 0 bases respectively, with 5 bases between them. CDR3 sequence reads: CASSLYYSYNSPLHF. CDR3 coding DNA: TGTGCCAGCAGCTTATACTACTCCTATAATTCACCCCTCCACTTT.

The chain uses TRBV28 and TRBJ2-7; D is unresolved. The germline V gene has CDR1 MDHEN and CDR2 SYDVKM. Between the trimmed V and J ends, which lost 4 bases and 7 bases, there was a span of 17 bases. The CDR3 covers 14 residues. CDR3 in amino acids: CASSWQEGLEEQYF. The CDR3 DNA reads as TGTGCCAGCAGTTGGCAGGAAGGATTAGAAGAGCAGTACTTC.

The genes are TRBV27 and TRBJ2-7; the match to TRBD2 covers 9 bases. This CDR3 spans 15 amino acids. The J segment lost 4 bases and the V segment lost 7 bases, leaving 11 bases of the junction unmatched. From germline, CDR1 is MNHEY and CDR2 SMNVEV (reference sequence). The CDR3 loop reads CASKGLAGATYEQYF. As DNA, the CDR3 is TGTGCCAGCAAGGGATTAGCGGGGGCGACATACGAGCAGTACTTC.

This clone has just a few counts. The rearrangement links TRBV7-8 to TRBJ1-1; possibly TRBD1 for D (6 bases). Trimming cost V 1 base and J 4 bases, with 13 bases left between them. The CDR3 is 15 amino acids. In germline, CDR1 is SGHVS, CDR2 FQNEAQ. CDR3 residues: CASSLDLDRRTEAFF. The DNA of the CDR3 is TGTGCCAGCAGCTTAGATTTGGACAGACGCACTGAAGCTTTCTTT.

V is TRBV6-5 and J is TRBJ1-1; D possibly corresponds to TRBD1 (5 bases). The length of the CDR3 is 14 residues. Germline CDR1 MNHEY, CDR2 SVGAGI. Deletions cut 0 bases from V and 5 bases from J, with 10 bases between. The CDR3 DNA reads as TGTGCCAGCAGTTACTCGCGCGGGGGGACTGAAGCTTTCTTT. Translation: CASSYSRGGTEAFF.

V and J are TRBV7-9 and TRBJ2-1; 11 bases agree with TRBD2. This CDR3 is built from 13 residues. Germline trimming cut 10 bases from V and 4 bases from J; bases unmatched to any gene: 3. Germline assignment: CDR1 SEHNR and CDR2 FQNEAQ (reference sequence). Here the CDR3 DNA reads TGTGCCACGCGACTAGCGGGGTACAATGAGCAGTTCTTC. Amino acid sequence: CATRLAGYNEQFF.

The CDR3 here is CASSLGGPGNTIYF. The CDR3 nucleotides read TGCGCCAGCAGCTTGGGGGGGCCTGGAAACACCATATATTTT. The V call is TRBV5-1, the J call TRBJ1-3; D possibly corresponds to TRBD1 (6 bases). The germline CDR1 and CDR2 sequences are SGHRS and YFSETQ. This CDR3 is built from 14 residues. The V end lost 0 bases, the J end lost 2 bases, and 6 bases lay between the germline ends.

This clone appeared once. V is TRBV6-5 and J is TRBJ1-2; D ambiguous. V was cut by 6 bases and J by 9 bases, with 20 bases left in between. CDR3 size: 14 residues. Germline V CDR1 and CDR2: MNHEY, SVGAGI. DNA of the CDR3: TGTGCCAGCAGCGAGAGCGGGGTTTTGGCTTGCTACACCTTC. Amino acids: CASSESGVLACYTF.

V and J are TRBV9 and TRBJ2-3, with a tentative D call TRBD1 (5 bases). Germline V gene lookup returns CDR1 SGDLS and CDR2 YYNGEE. The V end lost 0 bases, the J end lost 0 bases, and 8 bases lay between the germline ends. The CDR3 has 15 residues. This CDR3 is CASSVARASTDTQYF. Written as DNA, the CDR3 is TGTGCCAGCAGCGTAGCCAGGGCTAGCACAGATACGCAGTATTTT.

This clone occurred a few times. The chain recombines TRBV19 with TRBJ2-6; TRBD1 might be the D (6 bases). Trimming cost V 6 bases and J 0 bases, with 12 bases left between them. There are 16 residues in the CDR3. Germline loops: CDR1 LNHDA, CDR2 SQIVND (reference sequence). The chain's CDR3 is CASRDSYFSGANVLTF. As DNA, the CDR3 is TGTGCCAGTAGGGACAGTTATTTCTCTGGGGCCAACGTCCTGACTTTC.

The CDR3 spells CASNKGQGGYTF. The CDR3 region has the DNA TGTGCCAGCAACAAAGGTCAGGGTGGCTACACCTTC. The chain couples TRBV21-1 to TRBJ1-2; TRBD1 is the table's D call and was not checked against the DNA. TRBV21-1 is listed as a pseudogene. CDR3 length equals 12 residues.

This clone was counted only a few times. The V gene is TRBV4-3, the J gene TRBJ2-2; D is unclear. There are 16 residues in the CDR3. V lost 0 bases and J lost 2, with 10 bases in between. Germline V gene sequence: CDR1 LGHNA, CDR2 YSLEER. CDR3 DNA sequence: TGCGCCAGCAGCCAAGATTTGGCCAGAAACACCGGGGAGCTGTTTTTT. Encoded protein: CASSQDLARNTGELFF.

V and J are TRBV30 and TRBJ2-7; D is uncertain. V lost 0 bases, J lost 4 bases, and 10 bases lay in between. The germline CDR1 and CDR2 sequences are GTSNPN and SVGIG (reference sequence). CDR3 length: 13 residues. Here the CDR3 DNA reads TGTGCCTGGAGTGTAACCTTGGAGTACGAGCAGTACTTC. Protein: CAWSVTLEYEQYF.

This clone occurred a few times. The V and J genes are TRBV29-1 and TRBJ2-3, with a possible D match to TRBD1 (5 bases). The germline V gene has CDR1 SQVTM and CDR2 ANQGSEA. Between the trimmed V and J ends, which lost 7 bases and 2 bases, there was a span of 25 bases. The length of the CDR3 is 17 residues. The CDR3 nucleotides are TGCAGCGCAATAAAGGCCCTTCACACCGGACACACAGATACGCAGTATTTT. It is translated as CSAIKALHTGHTDTQYF.